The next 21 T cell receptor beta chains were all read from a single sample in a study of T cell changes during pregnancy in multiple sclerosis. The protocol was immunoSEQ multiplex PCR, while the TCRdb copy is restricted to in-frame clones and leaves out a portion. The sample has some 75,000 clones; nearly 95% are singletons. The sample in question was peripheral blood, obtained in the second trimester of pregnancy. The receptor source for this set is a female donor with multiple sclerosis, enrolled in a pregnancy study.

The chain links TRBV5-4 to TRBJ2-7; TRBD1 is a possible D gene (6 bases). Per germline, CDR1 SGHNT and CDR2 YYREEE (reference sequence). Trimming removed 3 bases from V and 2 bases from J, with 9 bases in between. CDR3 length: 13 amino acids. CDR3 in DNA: TGTGCCAGCAGCTCGACAGGAGCCTACGAGCAGTACTTC. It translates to CASSSTGAYEQYF.

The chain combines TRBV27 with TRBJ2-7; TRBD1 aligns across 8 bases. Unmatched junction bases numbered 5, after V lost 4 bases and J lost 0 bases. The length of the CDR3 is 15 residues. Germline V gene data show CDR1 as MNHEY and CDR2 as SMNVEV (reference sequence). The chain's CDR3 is CASSSGQASSYEQYF. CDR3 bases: TGTGCCAGCAGTTCGGGACAGGCAAGCTCCTACGAGCAGTACTTC.

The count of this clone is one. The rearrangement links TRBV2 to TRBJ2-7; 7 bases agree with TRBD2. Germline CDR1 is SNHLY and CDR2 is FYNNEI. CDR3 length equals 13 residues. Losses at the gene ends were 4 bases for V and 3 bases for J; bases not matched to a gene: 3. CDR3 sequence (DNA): TGTGCCAGCAGTGGAGAGCGGGGCTACGAGCAGTACTTC. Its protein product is CASSGERGYEQYF.

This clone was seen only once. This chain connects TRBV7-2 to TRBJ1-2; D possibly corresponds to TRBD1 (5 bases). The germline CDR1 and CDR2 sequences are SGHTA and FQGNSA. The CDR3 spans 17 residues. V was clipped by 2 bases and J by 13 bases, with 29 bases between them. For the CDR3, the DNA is TGTGCCAGCAGCTTAAATTCGGGGGGAGGGGTGAAGTCCTGGTTCACCTTC. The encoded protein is CASSLNSGGGVKSWFTF.

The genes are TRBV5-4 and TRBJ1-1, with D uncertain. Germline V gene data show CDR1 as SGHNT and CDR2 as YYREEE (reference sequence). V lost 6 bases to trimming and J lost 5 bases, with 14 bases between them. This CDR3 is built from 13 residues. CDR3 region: CASTPRGGTEAFF. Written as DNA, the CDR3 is TGTGCCAGCACCCCTCGGGGTGGAACTGAAGCTTTCTTT. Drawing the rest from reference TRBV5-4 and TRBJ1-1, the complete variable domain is ETGVTQSPTHLIKTRGQQVTLRCSSQSGHNTVSWYQQALGQGPQFIFQYYREEENGRGNFPPRFSGLQFPNYSSELNVNALELDDSALYLCASTPRGGTEAFFGQGTRLTVV.

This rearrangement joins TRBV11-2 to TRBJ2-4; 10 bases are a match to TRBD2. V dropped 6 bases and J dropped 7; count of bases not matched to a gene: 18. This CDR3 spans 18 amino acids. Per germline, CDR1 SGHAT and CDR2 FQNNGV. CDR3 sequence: CASRLGGTSGTTSNIQYF. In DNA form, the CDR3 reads TGTGCCAGCAGGCTCGGGGGAACTAGCGGGACTACGAGCAACATTCAGTACTTC.

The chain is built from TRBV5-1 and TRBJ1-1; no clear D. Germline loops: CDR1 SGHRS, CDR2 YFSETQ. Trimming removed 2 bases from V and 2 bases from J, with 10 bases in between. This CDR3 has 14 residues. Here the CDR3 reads CASSFDGVNTEAFF. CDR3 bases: TGCGCCAGCAGCTTCGACGGAGTTAACACTGAAGCTTTCTTT. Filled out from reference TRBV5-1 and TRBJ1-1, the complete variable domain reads KAGVTQTPRYLIKTRGQQVTLSCSPISGHRSVSWYQQTPGQGLQFLFEYFSETQRNKGNFPGRFSGRQFSNSRSEMNVSTLELGDSALYLCASSFDGVNTEAFFGQGTRLTVV.

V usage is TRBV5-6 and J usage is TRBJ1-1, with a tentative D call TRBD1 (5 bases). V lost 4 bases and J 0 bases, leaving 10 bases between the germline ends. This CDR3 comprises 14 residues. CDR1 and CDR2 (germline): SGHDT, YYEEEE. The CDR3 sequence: CASSQGALNTEAFF. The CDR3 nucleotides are TGTGCCAGCAGCCAAGGGGCGCTGAACACTGAAGCTTTCTTT.

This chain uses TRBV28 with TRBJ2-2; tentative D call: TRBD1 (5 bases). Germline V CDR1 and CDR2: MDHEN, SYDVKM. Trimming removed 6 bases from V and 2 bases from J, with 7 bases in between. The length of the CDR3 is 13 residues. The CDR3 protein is CASRWGNTGELFF. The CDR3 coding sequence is TGTGCCAGCAGATGGGGCAACACCGGGGAGCTGTTTTTT.

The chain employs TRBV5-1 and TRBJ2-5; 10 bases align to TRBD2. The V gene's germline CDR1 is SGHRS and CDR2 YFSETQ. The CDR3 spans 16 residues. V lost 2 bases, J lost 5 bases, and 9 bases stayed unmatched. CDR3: CASSFASGRGRETQYF. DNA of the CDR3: TGCGCCAGCAGCTTCGCTAGCGGGAGAGGGCGGGAGACCCAGTACTTC.

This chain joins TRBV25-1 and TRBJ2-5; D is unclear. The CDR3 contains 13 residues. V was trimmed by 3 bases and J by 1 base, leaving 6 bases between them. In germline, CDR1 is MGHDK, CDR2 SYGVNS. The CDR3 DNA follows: TGTGCCAGCAGTGATTGGCCCCAAGAGACCCAGTACTTC. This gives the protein CASSDWPQETQYF. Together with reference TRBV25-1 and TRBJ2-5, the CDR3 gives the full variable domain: EADIYQTPRYLVIGTGKKITLECSQTMGHDKMYWYQQDPGMELHLIHYSYGVNSTEKGDLSSESTVSRIRTEHFPLTLESARPSHTSQYLCASSDWPQETQYFGPGTRLLVL.

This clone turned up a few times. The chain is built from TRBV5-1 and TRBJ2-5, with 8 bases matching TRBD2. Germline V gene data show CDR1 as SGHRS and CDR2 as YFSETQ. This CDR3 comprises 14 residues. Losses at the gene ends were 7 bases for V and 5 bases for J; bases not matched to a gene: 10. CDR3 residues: CASDIGGTSETQYF. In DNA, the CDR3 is TGCGCCAGCGACATCGGCGGGACTAGTGAGACCCAGTACTTC.

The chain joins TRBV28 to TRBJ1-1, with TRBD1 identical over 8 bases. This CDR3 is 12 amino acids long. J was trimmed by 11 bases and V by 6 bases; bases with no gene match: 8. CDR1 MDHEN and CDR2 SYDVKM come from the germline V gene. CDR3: CASRASGGWAFF. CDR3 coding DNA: TGTGCCAGCAGAGCGTCAGGGGGCTGGGCTTTCTTT.

CDR3 sequence reads: CASSSLAGGTYEQYF. Here the CDR3 DNA reads TGTGCCAGCAGTTCCCTCGCGGGAGGGACCTACGAGCAGTACTTC. This rearrangement joins TRBV27 to TRBJ2-7, with TRBD2 identical over 9 bases. The J segment lost 2 bases and the V segment lost 4 bases, leaving 6 bases of the junction unmatched. Germline-derived CDR1 and CDR2 are MNHEY and SMNVEV (reference sequence). The CDR3 sequence is 15 residues long.

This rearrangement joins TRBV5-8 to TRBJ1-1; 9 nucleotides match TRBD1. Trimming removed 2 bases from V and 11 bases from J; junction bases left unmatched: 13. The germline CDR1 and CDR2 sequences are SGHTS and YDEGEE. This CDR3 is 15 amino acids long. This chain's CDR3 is CASSFDRGTPRGAFF. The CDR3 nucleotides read TGTGCCAGCAGCTTCGACAGGGGGACTCCTAGGGGGGCTTTCTTT.

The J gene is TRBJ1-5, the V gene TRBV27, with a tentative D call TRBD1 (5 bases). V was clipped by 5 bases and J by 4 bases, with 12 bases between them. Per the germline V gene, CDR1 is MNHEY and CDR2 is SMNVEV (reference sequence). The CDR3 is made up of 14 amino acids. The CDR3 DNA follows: TGTGCCAGCAGTCCTCAGGGAGGTAATCAGCCCCAGCATTTT. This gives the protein CASSPQGGNQPQHF.

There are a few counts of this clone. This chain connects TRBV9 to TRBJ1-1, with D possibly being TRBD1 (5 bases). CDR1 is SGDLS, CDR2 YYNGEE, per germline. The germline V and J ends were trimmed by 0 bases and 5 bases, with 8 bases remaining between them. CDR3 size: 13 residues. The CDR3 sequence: CASSVEGRTEAFF. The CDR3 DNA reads TGTGCCAGCAGCGTAGAGGGGCGAACTGAAGCTTTCTTT.

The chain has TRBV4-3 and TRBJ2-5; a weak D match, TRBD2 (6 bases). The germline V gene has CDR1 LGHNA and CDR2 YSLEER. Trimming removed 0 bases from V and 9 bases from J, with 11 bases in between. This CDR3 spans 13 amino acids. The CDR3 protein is CASSQEAGRSQYF. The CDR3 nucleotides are TGCGCCAGCAGCCAAGAGGCGGGGAGGTCCCAGTACTTC.

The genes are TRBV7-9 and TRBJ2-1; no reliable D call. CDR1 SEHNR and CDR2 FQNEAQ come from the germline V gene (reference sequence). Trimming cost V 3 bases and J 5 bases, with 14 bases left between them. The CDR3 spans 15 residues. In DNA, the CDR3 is TGTGCCAGCAGCTTTGTAGAAGGTAGCAACAATGAGCAGTTCTTC. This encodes CASSFVEGSNNEQFF.

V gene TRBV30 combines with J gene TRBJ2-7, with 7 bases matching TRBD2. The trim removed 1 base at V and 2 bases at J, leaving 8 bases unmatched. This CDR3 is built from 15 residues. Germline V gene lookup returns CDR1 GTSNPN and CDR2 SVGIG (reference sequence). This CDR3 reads CAWSAPTGLAYEQYF. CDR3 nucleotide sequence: TGTGCCTGGAGTGCCCCTACCGGACTAGCCTACGAGCAGTACTTC.

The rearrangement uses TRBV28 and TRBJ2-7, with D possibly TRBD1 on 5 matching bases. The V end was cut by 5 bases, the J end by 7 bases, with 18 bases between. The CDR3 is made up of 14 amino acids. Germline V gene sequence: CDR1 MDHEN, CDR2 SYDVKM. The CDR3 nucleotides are TGTGCCAGCAGTCGAATGGGGCAGGGTCGAGAGCAGTACTTC. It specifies CASSRMGQGREQYF. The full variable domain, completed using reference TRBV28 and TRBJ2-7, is DVKVTQSSRYLVKRTGEKVFLECVQDMDHENMFWYRQDPGLGLRLIYFSYDVKMKEKGDIPEGYSVSREKKERFSLILESASTNQTSMYLCASSRMGQGREQYFGPGTRLTVT.